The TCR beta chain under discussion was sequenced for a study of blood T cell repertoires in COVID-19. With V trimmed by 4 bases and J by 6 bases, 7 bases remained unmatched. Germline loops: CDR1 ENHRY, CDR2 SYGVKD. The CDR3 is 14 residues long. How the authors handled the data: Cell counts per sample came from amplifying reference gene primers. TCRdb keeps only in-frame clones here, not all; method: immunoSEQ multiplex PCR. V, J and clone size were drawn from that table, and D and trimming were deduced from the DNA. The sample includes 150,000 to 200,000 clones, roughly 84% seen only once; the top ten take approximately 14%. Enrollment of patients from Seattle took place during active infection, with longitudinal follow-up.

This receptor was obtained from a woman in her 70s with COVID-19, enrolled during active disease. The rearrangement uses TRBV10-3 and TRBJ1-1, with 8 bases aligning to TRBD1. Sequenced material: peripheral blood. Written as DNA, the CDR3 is TGTGCCATCAGTGTCTCGGACAGGGTCCCTGAAGCTTTCTTT. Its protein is CAISVSDRVPEAFF.